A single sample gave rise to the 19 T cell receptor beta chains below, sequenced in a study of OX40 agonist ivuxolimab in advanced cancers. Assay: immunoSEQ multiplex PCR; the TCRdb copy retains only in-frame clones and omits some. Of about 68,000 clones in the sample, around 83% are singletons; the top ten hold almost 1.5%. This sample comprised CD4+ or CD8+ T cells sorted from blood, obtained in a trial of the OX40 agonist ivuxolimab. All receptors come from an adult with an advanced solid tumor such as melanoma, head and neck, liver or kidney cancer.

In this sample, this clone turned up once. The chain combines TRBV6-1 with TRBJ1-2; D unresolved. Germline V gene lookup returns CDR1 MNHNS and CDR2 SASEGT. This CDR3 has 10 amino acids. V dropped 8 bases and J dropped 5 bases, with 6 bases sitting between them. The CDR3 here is CASESYGYTF. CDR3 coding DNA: TGTGCCAGCGAGTCGTATGGCTACACCTTC.

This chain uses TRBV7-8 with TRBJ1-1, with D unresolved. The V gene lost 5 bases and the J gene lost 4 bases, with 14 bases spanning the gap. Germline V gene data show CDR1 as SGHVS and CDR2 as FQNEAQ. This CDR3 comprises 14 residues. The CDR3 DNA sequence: TGTGCCAGCAGCCCCGCGTTGTCGGGCACTGAAGCTTTCTTT. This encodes CASSPALSGTEAFF.

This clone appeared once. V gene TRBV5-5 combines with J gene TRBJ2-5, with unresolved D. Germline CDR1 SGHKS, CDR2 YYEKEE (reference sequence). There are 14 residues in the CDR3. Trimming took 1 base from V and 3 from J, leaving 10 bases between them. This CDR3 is CASSLFRAKETQYF. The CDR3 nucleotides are TGTGCCAGCAGCTTGTTTCGGGCGAAAGAGACCCAGTACTTC.

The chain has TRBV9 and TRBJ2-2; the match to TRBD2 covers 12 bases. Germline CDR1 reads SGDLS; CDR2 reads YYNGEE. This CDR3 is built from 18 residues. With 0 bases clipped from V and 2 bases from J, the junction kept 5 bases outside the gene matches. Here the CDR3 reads CASSVELAGGPNTGELFF. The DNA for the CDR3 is TGTGCCAGCAGCGTAGAACTAGCGGGGGGCCCCAACACCGGGGAGCTGTTTTTT.

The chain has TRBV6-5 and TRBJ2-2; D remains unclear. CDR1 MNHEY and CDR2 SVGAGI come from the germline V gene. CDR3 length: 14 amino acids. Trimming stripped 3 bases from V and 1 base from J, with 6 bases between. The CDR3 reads CASSYRWNTGELFF. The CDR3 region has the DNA TGTGCCAGCAGTTATAGGTGGAACACCGGGGAGCTGTTTTTT.

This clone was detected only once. The CDR3 coding sequence is TGCGCCAGCAGCTTGGGACCTGCTTCCTCCTACGAGCAGTACTTC. Protein: CASSLGPASSYEQYF. V is TRBV5-1 and J is TRBJ2-7; D uncertain. CDR1 is SGHRS and CDR2 is YFSETQ in the germline V gene. The length of the CDR3 is 15 residues. V was clipped by 0 bases and J by 0 bases, with 10 bases between them.

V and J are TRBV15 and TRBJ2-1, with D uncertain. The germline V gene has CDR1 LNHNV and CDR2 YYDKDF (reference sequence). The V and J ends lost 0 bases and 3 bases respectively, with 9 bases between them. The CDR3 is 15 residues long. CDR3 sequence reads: CATSRESGVYNEQFF. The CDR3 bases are TGTGCCACCAGCAGAGAATCCGGAGTCTACAATGAGCAGTTCTTC.

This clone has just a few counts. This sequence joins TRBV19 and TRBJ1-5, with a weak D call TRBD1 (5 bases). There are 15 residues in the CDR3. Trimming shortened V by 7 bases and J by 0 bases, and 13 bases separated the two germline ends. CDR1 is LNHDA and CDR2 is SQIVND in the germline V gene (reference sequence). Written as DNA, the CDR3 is TGTGCCAGTACTAATTTCGGGGCTAGCAATCAGCCCCAGCATTTT. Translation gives CASTNFGASNQPQHF. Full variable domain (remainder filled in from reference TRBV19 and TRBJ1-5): DGGITQSPKYLFRKEGQNVTLSCEQNLNHDAMYWYRQDPGQGLRLIYYSQIVNDFQKGDIAEGYSVSREKKESFPLTVTSAQKNPTAFYLCASTNFGASNQPQHFGDGTRLSIL.

This CDR3 is CASSLGGGGQETQYF. The CDR3 nucleotides are TGTGCCAGCAGCTTAGGGGGCGGGGGGCAAGAGACCCAGTACTTC. The genes are TRBV7-7 and TRBJ2-5; 8 bases are shared with TRBD2. Trimming cost V 1 base and J 2 bases; bases outside gene matches: 3. Germline V CDR1 and CDR2: SSHAT, FNYEAQ (reference sequence). The CDR3 totals 15 residues.

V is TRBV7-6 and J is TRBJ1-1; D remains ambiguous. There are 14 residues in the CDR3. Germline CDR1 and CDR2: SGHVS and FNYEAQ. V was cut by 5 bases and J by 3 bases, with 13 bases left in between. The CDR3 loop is CASSKALTDTEAFF. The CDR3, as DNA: TGTGCCAGCAGCAAGGCCTTAACGGACACTGAAGCTTTCTTT.

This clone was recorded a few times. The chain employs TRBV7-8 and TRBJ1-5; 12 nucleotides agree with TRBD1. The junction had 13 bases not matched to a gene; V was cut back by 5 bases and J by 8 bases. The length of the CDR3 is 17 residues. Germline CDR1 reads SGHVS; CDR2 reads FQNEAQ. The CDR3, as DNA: TGTGCCAGCAGCCTCACTTGGGGACAGGGGGCTCAGAAGCCCCAGCATTTT. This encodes CASSLTWGQGAQKPQHF.

The CDR3 nucleotides are TGTGCCAGCAGCCAAGATCGGACGGGGCTCTATGGCTACACCTTC. Its protein is CASSQDRTGLYGYTF. The chain uses TRBV7-9 and TRBJ1-2; D is possibly TRBD1 (5 bases). Germline CDR1 reads SEHNR; CDR2 reads FQNEAQ (reference sequence). V was trimmed by 5 bases and J by 4 bases, leaving 17 bases between them. This CDR3 contains 15 residues.

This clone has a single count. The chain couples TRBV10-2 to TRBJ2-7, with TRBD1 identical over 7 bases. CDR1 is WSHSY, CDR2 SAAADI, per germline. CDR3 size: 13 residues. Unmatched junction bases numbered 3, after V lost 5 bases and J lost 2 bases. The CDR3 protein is CASSRDRAYEQYF. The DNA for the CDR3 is TGCGCCAGCAGTAGGGACAGAGCCTACGAGCAGTACTTC.

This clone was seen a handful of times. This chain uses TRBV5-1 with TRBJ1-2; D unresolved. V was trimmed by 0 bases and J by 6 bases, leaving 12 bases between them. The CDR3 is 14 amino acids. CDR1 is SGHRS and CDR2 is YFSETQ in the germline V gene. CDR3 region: CASSLVAANNGYTF. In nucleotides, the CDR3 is TGCGCCAGCAGCTTGGTGGCAGCCAATAATGGCTACACCTTC.

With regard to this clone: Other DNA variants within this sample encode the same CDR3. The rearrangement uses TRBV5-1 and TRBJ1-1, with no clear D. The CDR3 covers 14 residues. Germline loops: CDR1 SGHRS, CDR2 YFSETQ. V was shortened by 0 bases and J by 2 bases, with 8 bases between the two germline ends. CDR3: CASSLGGGNTEAFF. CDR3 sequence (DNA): TGCGCCAGCAGCTTGGGTGGCGGAAACACTGAAGCTTTCTTT.

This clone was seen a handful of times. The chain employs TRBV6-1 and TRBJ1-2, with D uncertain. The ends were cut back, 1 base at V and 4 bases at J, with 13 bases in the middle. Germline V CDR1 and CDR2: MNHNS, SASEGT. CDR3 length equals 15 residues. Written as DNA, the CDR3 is TGTGCCAGCAGTGAAGACAAGGCTCCGCCCTATGGCTACACCTTC. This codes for CASSEDKAPPYGYTF.

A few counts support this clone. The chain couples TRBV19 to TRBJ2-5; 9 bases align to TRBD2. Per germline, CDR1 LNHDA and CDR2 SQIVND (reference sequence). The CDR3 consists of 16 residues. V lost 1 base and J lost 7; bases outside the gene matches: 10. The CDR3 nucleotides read TGTGCCAGTAGTATAGCTCTCAGCGGGGGGAACCCGACCCAGTACTTC. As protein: CASSIALSGGNPTQYF. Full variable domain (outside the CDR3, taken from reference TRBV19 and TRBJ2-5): DGGITQSPKYLFRKEGQNVTLSCEQNLNHDAMYWYRQDPGQGLRLIYYSQIVNDFQKGDIAEGYSVSREKKESFPLTVTSAQKNPTAFYLCASSIALSGGNPTQYFGPGTRLLVL.

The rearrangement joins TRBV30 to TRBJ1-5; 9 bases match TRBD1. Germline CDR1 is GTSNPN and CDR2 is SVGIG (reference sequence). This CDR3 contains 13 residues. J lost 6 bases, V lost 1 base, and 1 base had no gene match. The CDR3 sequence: CAWSGGQGQPQHF. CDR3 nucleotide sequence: TGTGCCTGGAGTGGGGGACAGGGTCAGCCCCAGCATTTT. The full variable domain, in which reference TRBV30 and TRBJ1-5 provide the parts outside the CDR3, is SQTIHQWPATLVQPVGSPLSLECTVEGTSNPNLYWYRQAAGRGLQLLFYSVGIGQISSEVPQNLSASRPQDRQFILSSKKLLLSDSGFYLCAWSGGQGQPQHFGDGTRLSIL.

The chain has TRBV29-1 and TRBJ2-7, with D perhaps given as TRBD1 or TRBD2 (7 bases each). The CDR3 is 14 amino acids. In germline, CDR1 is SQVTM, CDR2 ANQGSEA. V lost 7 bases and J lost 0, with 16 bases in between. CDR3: CSAGGDSSSYEQYF. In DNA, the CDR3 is TGCAGCGCAGGGGGGGATTCCAGCTCCTACGAGCAGTACTTC.